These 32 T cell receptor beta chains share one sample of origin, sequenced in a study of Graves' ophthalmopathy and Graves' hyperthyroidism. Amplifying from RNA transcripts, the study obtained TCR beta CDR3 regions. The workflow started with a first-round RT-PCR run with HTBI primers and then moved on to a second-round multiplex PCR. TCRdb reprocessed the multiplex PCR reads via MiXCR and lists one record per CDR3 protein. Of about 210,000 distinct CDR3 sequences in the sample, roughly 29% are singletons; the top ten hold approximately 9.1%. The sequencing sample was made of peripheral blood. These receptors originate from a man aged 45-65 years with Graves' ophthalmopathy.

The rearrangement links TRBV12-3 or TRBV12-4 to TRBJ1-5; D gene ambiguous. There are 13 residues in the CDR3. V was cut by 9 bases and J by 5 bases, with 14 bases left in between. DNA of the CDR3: TGTGCCAGTAGTGGACGGTATTATCAGCCCCAGCATTTT. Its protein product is CASSGRYYQPQHF.

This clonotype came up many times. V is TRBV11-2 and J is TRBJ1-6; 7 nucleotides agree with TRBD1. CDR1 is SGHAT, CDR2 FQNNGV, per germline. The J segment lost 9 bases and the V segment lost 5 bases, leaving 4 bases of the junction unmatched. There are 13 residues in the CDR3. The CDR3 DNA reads TGTGCCAGCAGCCTGGGACAGCTTTCACCCCTCCACTTT. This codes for CASSLGQLSPLHF.

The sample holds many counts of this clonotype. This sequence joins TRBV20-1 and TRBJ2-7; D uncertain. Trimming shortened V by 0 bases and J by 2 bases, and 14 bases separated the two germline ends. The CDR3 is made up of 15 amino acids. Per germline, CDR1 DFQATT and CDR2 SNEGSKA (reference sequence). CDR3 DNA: TGCAGTGCTAGAGACCCCACTTCCGGAGCCTACGAGCAGTACTTC. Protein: CSARDPTSGAYEQYF.

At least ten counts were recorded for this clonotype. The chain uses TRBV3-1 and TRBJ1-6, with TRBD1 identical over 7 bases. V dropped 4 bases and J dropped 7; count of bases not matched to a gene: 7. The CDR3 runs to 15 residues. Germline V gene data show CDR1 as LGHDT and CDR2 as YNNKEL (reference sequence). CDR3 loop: CASSLGQPSNSPLHF. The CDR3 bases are TGTGCCAGCAGCCTGGGACAGCCCTCCAATTCACCCCTCCACTTT.

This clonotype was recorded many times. The CDR3, as DNA: TGTGCCAGCAGCCAAGCTAGCGGGACCTACGAGCAGTACTTC. It codes for CASSQASGTYEQYF. The chain couples TRBV3-1 to TRBJ2-7, with 9 bases identical to TRBD2. CDR3 size: 14 residues. V shed 1 base and J 2 bases; nucleotides not matched to a gene: 0. Germline V gene lookup returns CDR1 LGHDT and CDR2 YNNKEL (reference sequence).

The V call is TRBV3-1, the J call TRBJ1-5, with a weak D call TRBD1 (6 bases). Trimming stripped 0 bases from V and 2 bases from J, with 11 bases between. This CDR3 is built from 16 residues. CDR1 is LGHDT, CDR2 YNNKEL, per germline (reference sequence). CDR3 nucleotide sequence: TGTGCCAGCAGCCAAGACGGGGGGGCAGGCAATCAGCCCCAGCATTTT. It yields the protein CASSQDGGAGNQPQHF.

The DNA for the CDR3 is TGTGCCAGCAGTTATGGACAAGTGGTCAACGAGCAGTACTTC. This translates into CASSYGQVVNEQYF. The chain recombines TRBV6-5 with TRBJ2-7; a possible D gene is TRBD1 (5 bases). The CDR3 contains 14 residues. Germline V gene sequence: CDR1 MNHEY, CDR2 SVGAGI. The V end lost 3 bases, the J end lost 5 bases, and 14 bases lay between the germline ends.

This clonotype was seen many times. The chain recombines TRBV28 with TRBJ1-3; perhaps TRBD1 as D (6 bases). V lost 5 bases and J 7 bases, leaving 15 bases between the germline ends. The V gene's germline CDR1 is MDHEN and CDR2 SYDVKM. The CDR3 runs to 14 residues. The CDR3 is CASSPHREVNTIYF. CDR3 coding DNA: TGTGCCAGCAGTCCCCACAGGGAGGTGAACACCATATATTTT.

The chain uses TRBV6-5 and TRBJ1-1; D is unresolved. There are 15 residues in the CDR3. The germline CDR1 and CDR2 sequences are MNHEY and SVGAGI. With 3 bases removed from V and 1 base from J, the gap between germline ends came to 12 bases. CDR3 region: CASSYRGERNTEAFF. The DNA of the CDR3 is TGTGCCAGCAGTTATCGCGGCGAGAGGAACACTGAAGCTTTCTTT.

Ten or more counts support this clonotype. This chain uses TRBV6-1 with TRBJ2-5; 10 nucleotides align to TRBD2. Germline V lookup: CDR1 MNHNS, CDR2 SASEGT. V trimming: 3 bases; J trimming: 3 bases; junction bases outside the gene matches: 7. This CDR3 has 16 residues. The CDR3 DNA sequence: TGTGCCAGCAGTGACCTGGGACTAGCGCTGAAAGAGACCCAGTACTTC. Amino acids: CASSDLGLALKETQYF.

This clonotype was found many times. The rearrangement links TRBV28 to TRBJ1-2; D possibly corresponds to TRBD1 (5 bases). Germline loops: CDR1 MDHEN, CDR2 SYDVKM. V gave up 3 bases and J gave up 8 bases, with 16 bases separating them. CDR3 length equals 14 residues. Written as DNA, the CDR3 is TGTGCCAGCAGTTTGGGCAGGGATTCATCGGGCTACACCTTC. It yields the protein CASSLGRDSSGYTF.

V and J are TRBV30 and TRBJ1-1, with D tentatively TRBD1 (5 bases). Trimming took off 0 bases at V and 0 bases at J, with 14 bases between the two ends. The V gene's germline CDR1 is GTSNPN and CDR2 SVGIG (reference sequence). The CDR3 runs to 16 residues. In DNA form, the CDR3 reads TGTGCCTGGAGTGTGGGTGGCTGGGGGGTGAACACTGAAGCTTTCTTT. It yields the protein CAWSVGGWGVNTEAFF.

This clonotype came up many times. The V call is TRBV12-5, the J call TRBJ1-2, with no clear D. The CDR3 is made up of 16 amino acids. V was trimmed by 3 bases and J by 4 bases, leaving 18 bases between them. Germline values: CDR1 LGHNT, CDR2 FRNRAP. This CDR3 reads CASGFNLAVGSYGYTF. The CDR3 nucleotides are TGTGCTAGTGGTTTTAACCTCGCAGTCGGATCCTATGGCTACACCTTC.

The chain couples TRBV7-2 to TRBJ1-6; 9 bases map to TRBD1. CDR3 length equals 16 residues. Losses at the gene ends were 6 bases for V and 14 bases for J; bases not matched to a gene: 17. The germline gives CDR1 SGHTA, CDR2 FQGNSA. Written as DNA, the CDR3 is TGTGCCAGCAGTCACACAATGACAGGGGGGCTTTTTTCCCTCCACTTT. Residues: CASSHTMTGGLFSLHF.

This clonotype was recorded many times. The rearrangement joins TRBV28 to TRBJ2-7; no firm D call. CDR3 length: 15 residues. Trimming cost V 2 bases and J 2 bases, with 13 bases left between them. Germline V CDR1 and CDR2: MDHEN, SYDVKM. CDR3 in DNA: TGTGCCAGCAGTTTAGCAACTAACCAGGCCTACGAGCAGTACTTC. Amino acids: CASSLATNQAYEQYF.

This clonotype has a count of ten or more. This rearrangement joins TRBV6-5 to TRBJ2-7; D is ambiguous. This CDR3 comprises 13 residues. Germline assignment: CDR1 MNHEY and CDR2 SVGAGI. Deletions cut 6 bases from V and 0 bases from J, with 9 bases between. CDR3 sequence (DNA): TGTGCCAGCAGCCGACAAACCTCCTACGAGCAGTACTTC. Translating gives CASSRQTSYEQYF.

CDR3 in DNA: TGTGCCAGCAGTTACGGTGGACTAGCGGGGGAGACCCAGTACTTC. Its protein is CASSYGGLAGETQYF. The chain couples TRBV6-2 or TRBV6-3 to TRBJ2-5; 12 bases are shared with TRBD2. V shed 2 bases and J 5 bases; nucleotides not matched to a gene: 3. The CDR3 runs 15 residues. Germline assignment: CDR1 MNHEY and CDR2 SVGEGT.

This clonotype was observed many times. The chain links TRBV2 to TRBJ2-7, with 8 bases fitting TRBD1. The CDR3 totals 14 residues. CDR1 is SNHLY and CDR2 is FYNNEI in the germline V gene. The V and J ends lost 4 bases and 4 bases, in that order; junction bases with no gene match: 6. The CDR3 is CASSVDREYYEQYF. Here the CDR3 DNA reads TGTGCCAGCAGTGTGGACAGGGAGTATTACGAGCAGTACTTC.

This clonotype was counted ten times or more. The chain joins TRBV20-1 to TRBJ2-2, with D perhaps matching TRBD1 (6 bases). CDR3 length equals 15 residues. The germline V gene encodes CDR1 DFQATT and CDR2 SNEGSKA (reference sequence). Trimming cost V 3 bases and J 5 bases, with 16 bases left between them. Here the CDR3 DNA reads TGCAGTGCTAGCCCGCCCAGGGGCACTACCGGGGAGCTGTTTTTT. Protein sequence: CSASPPRGTTGELFF.

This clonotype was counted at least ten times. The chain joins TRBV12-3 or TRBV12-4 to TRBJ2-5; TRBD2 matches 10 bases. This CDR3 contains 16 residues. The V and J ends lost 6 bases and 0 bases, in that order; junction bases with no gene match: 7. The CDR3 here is CASSPGLAVYQETQYF. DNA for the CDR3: TGTGCCAGCAGCCCCGGACTAGCGGTCTACCAAGAGACCCAGTACTTC.

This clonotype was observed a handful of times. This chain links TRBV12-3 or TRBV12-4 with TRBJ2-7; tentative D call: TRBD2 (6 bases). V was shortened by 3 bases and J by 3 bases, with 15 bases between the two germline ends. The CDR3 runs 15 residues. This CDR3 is CASSFGGSNIYEQYF. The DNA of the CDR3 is TGTGCCAGCAGTTTTGGAGGGAGCAACATCTACGAGCAGTACTTC.

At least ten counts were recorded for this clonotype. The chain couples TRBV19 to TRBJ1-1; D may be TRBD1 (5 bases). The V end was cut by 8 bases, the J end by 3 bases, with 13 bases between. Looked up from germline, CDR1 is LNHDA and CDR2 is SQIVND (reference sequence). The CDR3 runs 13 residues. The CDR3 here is CASHPAGYTEAFF. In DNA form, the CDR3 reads TGTGCCAGTCACCCCGCAGGGTACACTGAAGCTTTCTTT.

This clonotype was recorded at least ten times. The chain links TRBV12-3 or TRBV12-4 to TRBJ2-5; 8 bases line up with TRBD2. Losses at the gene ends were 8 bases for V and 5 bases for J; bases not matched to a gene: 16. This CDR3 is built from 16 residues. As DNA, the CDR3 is TGTGCCAGCGAAGGGGGAACTAGCGGACGCCGGGAGACCCAGTACTTC. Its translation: CASEGGTSGRRETQYF.

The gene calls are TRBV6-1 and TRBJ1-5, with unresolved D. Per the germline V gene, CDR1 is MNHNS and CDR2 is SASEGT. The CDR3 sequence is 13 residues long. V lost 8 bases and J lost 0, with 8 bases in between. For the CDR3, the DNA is TGTGCCAGCTGTCGGTATAGCAATCAGCCCCAGCATTTT. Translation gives CASCRYSNQPQHF.

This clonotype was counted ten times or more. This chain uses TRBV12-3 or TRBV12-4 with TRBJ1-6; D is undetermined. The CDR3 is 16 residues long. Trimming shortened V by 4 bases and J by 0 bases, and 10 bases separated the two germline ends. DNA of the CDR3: TGTGCCAGCAGTTCAGCCCGGACCTCCTATAATTCACCCCTCCACTTT. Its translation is CASSSARTSYNSPLHF.

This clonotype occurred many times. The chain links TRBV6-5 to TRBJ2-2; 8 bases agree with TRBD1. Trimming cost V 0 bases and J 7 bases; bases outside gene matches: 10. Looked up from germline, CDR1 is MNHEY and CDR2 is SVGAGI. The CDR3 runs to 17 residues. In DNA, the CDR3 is TGTGCCAGCAGTTACTCGGCGAGCAGGGGGCGCATCGGGGAGCTGTTTTTT. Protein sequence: CASSYSASRGRIGELFF.

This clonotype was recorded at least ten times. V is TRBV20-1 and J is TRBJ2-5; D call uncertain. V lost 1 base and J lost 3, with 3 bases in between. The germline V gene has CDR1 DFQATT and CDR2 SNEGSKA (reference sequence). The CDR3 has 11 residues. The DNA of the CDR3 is TGCAGTGCTAGAGTCGAAGAGACCCAGTACTTC. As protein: CSARVEETQYF.

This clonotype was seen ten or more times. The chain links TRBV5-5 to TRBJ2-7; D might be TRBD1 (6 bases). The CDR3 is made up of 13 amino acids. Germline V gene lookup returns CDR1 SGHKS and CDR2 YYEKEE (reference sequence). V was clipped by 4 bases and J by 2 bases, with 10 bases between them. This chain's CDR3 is CASSKDRAYEQYF. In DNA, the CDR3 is TGTGCCAGCAGCAAGGACAGAGCCTACGAGCAGTACTTC. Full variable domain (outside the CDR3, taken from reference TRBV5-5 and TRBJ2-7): DAGVTQSPTHLIKTRGQQVTLRCSPISGHKSVSWYQQVLGQGPQFIFQYYEKEERGRGNFPDRFSARQFPNYSSELNVNALLLGDSALYLCASSKDRAYEQYFGPGTRLTVT.

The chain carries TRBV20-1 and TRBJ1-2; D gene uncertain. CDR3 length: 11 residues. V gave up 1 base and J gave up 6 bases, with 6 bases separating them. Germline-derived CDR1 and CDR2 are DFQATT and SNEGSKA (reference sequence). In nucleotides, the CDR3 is TGCAGTGCTAGAGGCGGAGATGGCTACACCTTC. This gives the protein CSARGGDGYTF.

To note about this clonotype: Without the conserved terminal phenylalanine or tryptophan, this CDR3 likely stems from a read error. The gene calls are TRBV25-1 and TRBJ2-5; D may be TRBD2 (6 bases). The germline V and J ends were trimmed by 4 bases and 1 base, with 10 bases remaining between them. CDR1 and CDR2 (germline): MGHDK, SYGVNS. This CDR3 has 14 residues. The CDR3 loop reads CASSAAGRQETQYL. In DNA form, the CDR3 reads TGTGCCAGCAGTGCGGCGGGACGCCAAGAGACCCAGTACCTC.

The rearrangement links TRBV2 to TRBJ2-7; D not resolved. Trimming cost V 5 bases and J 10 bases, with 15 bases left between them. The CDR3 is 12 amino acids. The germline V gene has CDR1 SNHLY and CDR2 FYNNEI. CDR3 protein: CASSFLPGDQYF. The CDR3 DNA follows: TGTGCCAGCAGTTTTCTCCCCGGAGATCAGTACTTC.

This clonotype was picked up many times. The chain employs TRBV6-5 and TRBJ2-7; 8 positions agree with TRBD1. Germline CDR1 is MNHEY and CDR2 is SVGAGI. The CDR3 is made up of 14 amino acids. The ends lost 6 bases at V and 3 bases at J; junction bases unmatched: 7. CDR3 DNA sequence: TGTGCCAGCAGCCAGGACAGGGCCTACTACGAGCAGTACTTC. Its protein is CASSQDRAYYEQYF.